Listed below are T cell receptor beta chains from one sample, sequenced in a study of T-cell reconstitution after alpha-beta-depleted transplantation in children. One entry per CDR3 protein, called by TCRdb with MiXCR from the PCR reads. The table includes around 450,000 distinct CDR3 sequences, 15% to 20% detected once. Sequenced here: PBMCs, mostly from graft donor cells, sampled 360 days after TCRalphabeta/CD19-depleted stem cell transplant. The receptors derive from a boy younger than two who had a stem cell transplant for Wiskott-Aldrich syndrome, so the T cells may come from the graft donor. Each CDR3 is given with its conserved first and last residue. D genes are given only for firm matches. Where a row states a size, it is once, few, many or the class of an expanded clone; other rows omit it.

CASSQDPRQGVSSYEQYF	TGCGCCAGCAGCCAAGATCCGAGACAGGGGGTTAGCTCCTACGAGCAGTACTTC	.	TRBJ2-7	TRBV4-1	TRBD1
CASSPVSRGNSYNEQFF	TGTGCCAGCAGCCCAGTATCGCGGGGGAACTCCTACAATGAGCAGTTCTTC	few	TRBJ2-1	TRBV4-2	TRBD2
CASSPEYRAVTYNEQFF	TGTGCCAGCAGCCCCGAGTATAGGGCTGTTACCTACAATGAGCAGTTCTTC	.	TRBJ2-1	TRBV7-8	.
CATSGPGQGTDTQYF	TGTGCCACCAGTGGTCCGGGACAGGGTACAGATACGCAGTATTTT	few	TRBJ2-3	TRBV24-1	TRBD1
CASTRAGASSNEQFF	TGTGCCAGCACCCGCGCGGGAGCCTCTTCCAATGAGCAGTTCTTC	many	TRBJ2-1	TRBV21-1	.
CASSYRDEPEAFF	TGTGCCAGCAGTTACAGGGACGAGCCTGAAGCTTTCTTT	many	TRBJ1-1	TRBV12-3/TRBV12-4	.
CSARRDYNEQFF	TGCAGTGCTAGACGGGATTACAATGAGCAGTTCTTC	.	TRBJ2-1	TRBV20-1	.
CASSLAWGGSTHNEQFF	TGTGCCAGCAGTCTGGCGTGGGGGGGGTCCACCCACAATGAGCAGTTCTTC	.	TRBJ2-1	TRBV5-4	TRBD2
CASALKSTNTEAFF	TGTGCCAGCGCCCTGAAGTCGACCAACACTGAAGCTTTCTTT	few	TRBJ1-1	TRBV18	.
CASEDGAQETQYF	TGCGCCAGCGAAGATGGTGCTCAAGAGACCCAGTACTTC	.	TRBJ2-5	TRBV5-1	.
CASSSIRRLAGLGEQYF	TGTGCCAGCAGCTCCATCCGAAGACTAGCGGGATTGGGGGAGCAGTACTTC	.	TRBJ2-7	TRBV7-9	TRBD2
CATSGTGGANTGELFF	TGTGCCACCTCGGGGACAGGGGGCGCGAACACCGGGGAGCTGTTTTTT	.	TRBJ2-2	TRBV24-1	TRBD1
CASSNSGPASYEQYF	TGTGCCAGTAGTAATAGCGGGCCGGCCTCCTACGAGCAGTACTTC	.	TRBJ2-7	TRBV19	TRBD2
CASSLPRQPGSSYEQYF	TGTGCCAGCAGCCTACCTCGACAGCCGGGGAGCTCCTACGAGCAGTACTTC	few	TRBJ2-7	TRBV7-2	.
CASSIARGSGNQPQHF	TGTGCCAGTAGTATTGCGAGAGGCAGCGGCAATCAGCCCCAGCATTTT	.	TRBJ1-5	TRBV19	.
CASSLVVVVSYNEQFF	TGTGCCAGCAGCTTGGTGGTTGTCGTCTCCTACAATGAGCAGTTCTTC	many	TRBJ2-1	TRBV5-5	.
CSALAGGNTDTQYF	TGCAGTGCTTTAGCGGGAGGGAACACAGATACGCAGTATTTT	few	TRBJ2-3	TRBV20-1	TRBD2
CASSQEVLAKETQYF	TGCGCCAGCAGCCAAGAGGTATTAGCGAAAGAGACCCAGTACTTC	.	TRBJ2-5	TRBV4-1	.
CATSDPGQGRTGELFF	TGTGCCACCAGTGATCCCGGACAGGGTAGGACCGGGGAGCTGTTTTTT	many	TRBJ2-2	TRBV24-1	TRBD1
CASSEGGHRTDTQYF	TGTGCCAGCAGTGAAGGGGGACACCGCACAGATACGCAGTATTTT	.	TRBJ2-3	TRBV2	.
CASTFDRGPAYEQYF	TGCGCCAGCACTTTCGACAGGGGGCCGGCCTACGAGCAGTACTTC	few	TRBJ2-7	TRBV5-1	TRBD1
CASRGKGAYEQYF	TGTGCCAGCAGAGGGAAAGGGGCCTACGAGCAGTACTTC	many	TRBJ2-7	TRBV14	.